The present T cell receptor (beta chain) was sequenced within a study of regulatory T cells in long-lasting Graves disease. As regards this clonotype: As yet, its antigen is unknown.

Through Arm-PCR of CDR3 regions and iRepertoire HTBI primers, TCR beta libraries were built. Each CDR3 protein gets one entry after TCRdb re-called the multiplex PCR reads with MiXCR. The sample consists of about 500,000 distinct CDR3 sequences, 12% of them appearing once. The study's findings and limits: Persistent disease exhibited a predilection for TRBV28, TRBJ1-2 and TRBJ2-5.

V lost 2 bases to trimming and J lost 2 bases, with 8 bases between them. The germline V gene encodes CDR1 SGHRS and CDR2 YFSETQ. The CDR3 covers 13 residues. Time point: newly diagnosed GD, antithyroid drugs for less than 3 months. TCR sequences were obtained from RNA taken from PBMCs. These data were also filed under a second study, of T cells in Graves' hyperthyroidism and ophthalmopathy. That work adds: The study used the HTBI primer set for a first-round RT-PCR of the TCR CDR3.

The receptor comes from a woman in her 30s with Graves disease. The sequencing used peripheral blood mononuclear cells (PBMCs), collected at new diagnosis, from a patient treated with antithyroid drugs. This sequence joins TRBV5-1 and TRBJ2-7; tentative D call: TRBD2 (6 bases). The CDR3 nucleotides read TGCGCCAGCAGCTTTCTAGCGACCTACGAGCAGTACTTC. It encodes CASSFLATYEQYF.